This paragraph reports one T cell receptor beta chain. Its matching antigen is unknown. This entry is derived from a study of Ad26.COV2.S vaccination and SARS-CoV-2 variants. Study in general: The vaccine Ad26.COV2.S was put into the muscle once, or twice with 56 days between.

The repertoire was sequenced with immunoSEQ multiplex PCR; TCRdb's copy has only in-frame clones and lacks some. Here the sample spans under 400,000 clones, 80% to 90% being singletons. Treatment reported: roughly 20 received Ad26.COV2.S at low or high dose, single or two shots; a few received placebo; per-sample allocation not given. After the first vaccine or placebo injection, samples were drawn on day 63. Wuhan-strain spike was delivered by a replication-incompetent Ad26 vector. Findings and limits, study-wide: In vaccinated individuals, spike-specific CD8+ and CD4+ T cell responses reportedly displayed substantial breadth.

The CDR3 runs 14 residues. V shed 0 bases and J shed 3 bases, with 8 bases lying between them. From germline, CDR1 is LGHNA and CDR2 YSLEER. This receptor was obtained from a person aged 18-60 years who received the Ad26.COV2.S COVID-19 vaccine or a placebo. The chain has TRBV4-3 and TRBJ1-2, with a weak D call TRBD1 (6 bases). The sample here was peripheral blood, taken in a trial of Ad26.COV2.S vaccine versus placebo. The CDR3 here is CASSQDRGDYGYTF. The DNA for the CDR3 is TGCGCCAGCAGCCAAGATAGGGGGGACTATGGCTACACCTTC.